The clone carrying this TCR beta chain was observed a few times. The CDR3 extends over 15 amino acids. V lost 4 bases to trimming and J lost 5 bases; unmatched junction nucleotides: 8. Germline V gene data show CDR1 as LGHNA and CDR2 as YSLEER. Treatment meaning: oral pan-JAK inhibitor, 5-10 mg twice daily. The sample belongs to a study of CD8+ T cells in alopecia areata. In the study overall: The duration of tofacitinib was 6 to 18 months, with 6 months off drug afterward.

Reverse transcription of extracted RNA yielded cDNA, which provided the sequencing template. Measured with immunoSEQ multiplex PCR; TCRdb has only the in-frame clones, and not every one. The sample yields roughly 210,000 clones, roughly 40% seen once. Specimen: CD4+ T cells sorted from blood, collected at approximately week 36, from a patient treated with tofacitinib. The TCR originated in a human donor with alopecia areata. The V gene is TRBV4-3, the J gene TRBJ2-1; 7 nucleotides line up with TRBD1. CDR3 in amino acids: CASSLLGTEDNEQFF. As DNA, the CDR3 is TGCGCCAGCAGCCTACTAGGGACAGAAGACAATGAGCAGTTCTTC.